Listed here is a single TCR beta chain. Its antigen remains unidentified. The CDR3 totals 15 residues. V gave up 3 bases and J gave up 5 bases, with 16 bases separating them. Germline V gene sequence: CDR1 MDHEN, CDR2 SYDVKM. Sequenced by immunoSEQ multiplex PCR; TCRdb stores in-frame clones only, minus some. This table holds about 2,000 clones, approximately 62% found once. This normal breast sample came from a site roughly 2-4.5 cm away from the tumor. This sample is drawn from a study of early stage breast cancer tumors. Across the study: About 80% of the 16 invasive tumors were ER+, PR+ and HER2-. Around 10-fold was the mean read coverage per sample. Whole-study findings and limits: In 14 of 16 patients, blood comparison separated tumor from normal breast.

Sequencing was carried out using normal breast tissue next to the tumor. The chain couples TRBV28 to TRBJ1-2; the D is unclear. This receptor was identified in a person in their forties with breast cancer. The CDR3 DNA reads TGTGCCAGCAGTTTCGCGACCATTGTCCCTTATGGCTACACCTTC. It translates to CASSFATIVPYGYTF.